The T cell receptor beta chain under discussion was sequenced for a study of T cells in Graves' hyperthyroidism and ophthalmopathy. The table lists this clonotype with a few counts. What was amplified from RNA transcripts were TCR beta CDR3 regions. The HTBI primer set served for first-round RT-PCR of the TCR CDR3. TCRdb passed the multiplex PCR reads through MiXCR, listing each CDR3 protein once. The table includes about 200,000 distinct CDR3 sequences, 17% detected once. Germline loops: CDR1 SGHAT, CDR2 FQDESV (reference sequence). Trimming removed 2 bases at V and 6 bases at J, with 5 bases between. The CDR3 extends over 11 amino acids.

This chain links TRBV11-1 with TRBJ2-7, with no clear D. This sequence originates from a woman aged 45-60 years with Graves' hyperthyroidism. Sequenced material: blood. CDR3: CASSLHCEQYF. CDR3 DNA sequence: TGTGCCAGCAGCTTACACTGCGAGCAGTACTTC.